The rows below give T cell receptor beta chains drawn from one sample of a study of blood T cell repertoires in COVID-19. TCRdb's table, derived via immunoSEQ multiplex PCR, lists solely in-frame clones and lacks some. The table includes tens of thousands of clones, over 70% detected once. Sample: peripheral blood. The source is a man aged 45-65 years with acute or convalescent COVID-19. CDR3s include the opening cysteine and the closing phenylalanine or tryptophan. The D gene is left open where the match is weak. Clone size, where shown, is once, few, many, or a class for clones that have expanded.

v_call	d_call	j_call	clone_size	cdr3_aa	cdr3_nt
TRBV9	.	TRBJ2-5	.	CASSVRGLDQETQYF	TGTGCCAGCAGCGTGAGGGGACTGGACCAAGAGACCCAGTACTTC
TRBV7-9	.	TRBJ2-3	.	CASRSRVESDTQYF	TGTGCCAGCAGAAGTCGGGTAGAGTCGGATACGCAGTATTTT
TRBV29-1	TRBD1	TRBJ1-1	.	CSVDGTADWNTEAFF	TGCAGCGTTGATGGGACAGCAGACTGGAACACTGAAGCTTTCTTT
TRBV3-1/TRBV3-2	.	TRBJ1-1	.	CASSQDWQAEAFF	TGTGCCAGCAGCCAAGATTGGCAGGCTGAAGCTTTCTTT
TRBV5-1	TRBD2	TRBJ2-3	once	CASSSRTPGTSGSSQYF	TGCGCCAGCAGCTCCCGAACACCCGGGACTAGCGGGAGTTCGCAGTATTTT
TRBV11-2	.	TRBJ2-5	.	CASSLNVHGGKRETQYF	TGTGCCAGCAGCTTAAACGTTCATGGAGGGAAAAGGGAGACCCAGTACTTC
TRBV10-2	.	TRBJ2-7	once	CASRARGFPYEQYF	TGCGCCAGCAGGGCCAGGGGCTTCCCTTACGAGCAGTACTTC
TRBV24-1	.	TRBJ2-3	.	CATGRTGFTDTQYF	TGTGCCACCGGGAGGACAGGCTTCACAGATACGCAGTATTTT
TRBV6-1	.	TRBJ1-6	.	CASSEALGNSPLHF	TGTGCCAGCAGTGAAGCGCTAGGAAATTCACCCCTCCACTTT
TRBV7-2	.	TRBJ1-1	.	CASSFETDKAFF	TGTGCCAGCAGCTTTGAGACAGACAAAGCTTTCTTT
TRBV19	.	TRBJ1-4	.	CASLRDKGEKLFF	TGTGCCAGTCTCCGGGACAAAGGGGAAAAACTGTTTTTT
TRBV18	.	TRBJ1-3	few	CASSPPGTPRGNTIYF	TGTGCCAGCTCACCACCGGGGACACCGAGGGGAAACACCATATATTTT
TRBV9	.	TRBJ2-5	.	CASSVVPLTGFGGETQYF	TGTGCCAGCAGCGTAGTCCCATTAACAGGGTTTGGGGGAGAGACCCAGTACTTC
TRBV5-1	TRBD1	TRBJ1-1	.	CASSYHSGQEGLTEAFF	TGCGCCAGCAGCTATCACTCGGGACAGGAGGGTCTCACTGAAGCTTTCTTT
TRBV9	.	TRBJ1-5	.	CASSVDGNSNQPQHF	TGTGCCAGCAGCGTAGACGGGAATAGCAATCAGCCCCAGCATTTT
TRBV6-5	.	TRBJ1-6	.	CASSRDSLYNSPLHF	TGTGCCAGCAGCAGAGACAGCCTCTATAATTCACCCCTCCACTTT
TRBV2	.	TRBJ1-5	.	CASRRQSDSNQPQHF	TGTGCCAGCAGGAGACAGTCGGATAGCAATCAGCCCCAGCATTTT
TRBV6-1	.	TRBJ1-1	.	CASSELGGLGTEAFF	TGTGCCAGCAGTGAATTGGGGGGTCTGGGGACTGAAGCTTTCTTT
TRBV5-8	.	TRBJ1-6	.	CASSSRWTELPLHF	TGTGCCAGCAGCTCGAGGTGGACAGAACTACCCCTCCACTTT
TRBV27	TRBD2	TRBJ2-1	.	CASSLMVGLAGNNEQFF	TGTGCCAGCAGTTTAATGGTGGGCCTAGCGGGAAACAATGAGCAGTTCTTC
TRBV14	TRBD1	TRBJ1-6	.	CASSSHRGDYNSPLHF	TGTGCCAGCAGCTCCCACAGGGGCGACTATAATTCACCCCTCCACTTT
TRBV24-1	TRBD1	TRBJ2-3	.	CATSDLTGQGPTDTQYF	TGTGCCACCAGTGATTTAACTGGACAGGGGCCCACAGATACGCAGTATTTT
TRBV7-2	.	TRBJ1-1	.	CASSLAAGLNTEAFF	TGTGCCAGCAGCTTAGCGGCAGGGTTGAACACTGAAGCTTTCTTT
TRBV7-2	.	TRBJ2-3	.	CASSLQPYSGTDTQYF	TGTGCCAGCAGCCTCCAACCCTATTCGGGCACAGATACGCAGTATTTT
TRBV7-9	.	TRBJ1-6	.	CASSLFGVDNSPLHF	TGTGCCAGCAGCTTATTCGGAGTTGATAATTCACCCCTCCACTTT
TRBV7-7	TRBD1	TRBJ2-2	once	CASSFRQGATGELFF	TGTGCCAGCAGCTTTAGGCAGGGGGCGACCGGGGAGCTGTTTTTT
TRBV19	.	TRBJ2-2	.	CASSMEGRRTGELFF	TGTGCCAGTAGTATGGAGGGTAGACGCACCGGGGAGCTGTTTTTT
TRBV7-2	.	TRBJ1-2	.	CASSLGGPVPGGYTF	TGTGCCAGCAGCTTAGGCGGGCCTGTTCCGGGAGGCTACACCTTC
TRBV5-1	TRBD2	TRBJ2-1	.	CASSIGLDGEQFF	TGCGCCAGCAGCATTGGACTAGACGGTGAGCAGTTCTTC
TRBV5-1	TRBD1	TRBJ1-5	once	CASSMGDRDQPQHF	TGCGCCAGCAGCATGGGGGACAGGGATCAGCCCCAGCATTTT
TRBV6-5	.	TRBJ1-6	few	CASSYNRDSPLHF	TGTGCCAGCAGTTACAACAGGGACTCACCCCTCCACTTT
TRBV4-1	TRBD1	TRBJ1-1	.	CASSHLGQGRRYTEAFF	TGCGCCAGCAGCCATCTAGGACAGGGGCGCAGGTACACTGAAGCTTTCTTT
TRBV18	.	TRBJ2-7	few	CASAGQAYEQYF	TGTGCCAGCGCGGGGCAGGCCTACGAGCAGTACTTC
TRBV11-1	TRBD1	TRBJ2-1	.	CASSYDRGNLNEQFF	TGTGCCAGCAGCTACGACAGGGGGAACCTCAATGAGCAGTTCTTC
TRBV5-1	TRBD1	TRBJ2-5	.	CASTTGGLGETQYF	TGCGCCAGCACCACAGGGGGCTTGGGGGAGACCCAGTACTTC
TRBV5-4	.	TRBJ2-1	.	CASSLGGSSYNEQFF	TGTGCCAGCAGCTTGGGTGGCAGCTCCTACAATGAGCAGTTCTTC
TRBV18	TRBD1	TRBJ1-4	.	CASSRGSGEKLFF	TGTGCCAGCTCCAGGGGGTCCGGGGAAAAACTGTTTTTT
TRBV7-9	TRBD1	TRBJ1-2	.	CASSLVGTGTGTYGYTF	TGTGCCAGCAGCTTAGTAGGAACCGGGACAGGGACATATGGCTACACCTTC
TRBV27	TRBD1	TRBJ1-3	few	CASSQQGYSGNTIYF	TGTGCCAGCAGTCAACAGGGGTACTCTGGAAACACCATATATTTT
TRBV14	.	TRBJ2-3	few	CASTRGGTDTQYF	TGTGCCAGCACGCGGGGCGGCACAGATACGCAGTATTTT
TRBV3-1/TRBV3-2	.	TRBJ1-1	.	CASSQVAGYTEAFF	TGTGCCAGCAGCCAAGTGGCGGGTTACACTGAAGCTTTCTTT
TRBV6-2/TRBV6-3	.	TRBJ2-5	.	CASSSPSRVPQETQYF	TGTGCCAGCAGTTCGCCATCCAGGGTGCCCCAAGAGACCCAGTACTTC
TRBV24-1	TRBD2	TRBJ2-3	.	CATSEFGLAGGDTQYF	TGTGCCACCAGTGAGTTCGGACTAGCGGGAGGGGATACGCAGTATTTT
TRBV19	TRBD1	TRBJ1-3	.	CASRDRIVSGNTIYF	TGTGCCAGCCGGGACAGGATTGTTTCTGGAAACACCATATATTTT
TRBV4-1	.	TRBJ1-1	.	CASSLKRGESTEAFF	TGCGCCAGCTCACTCAAGCGGGGGGAGAGCACTGAAGCTTTCTTT
TRBV3-1/TRBV3-2	TRBD1	TRBJ1-1	few	CASSRGTGDTEAFF	TGTGCCAGCAGCCGGGGGACAGGGGACACTGAAGCTTTCTTT
TRBV5-3	TRBD1	TRBJ2-5	.	CARAAPGQGGEETQYF	TGTGCCAGAGCAGCACCGGGACAGGGTGGGGAAGAGACCCAGTACTTC
TRBV7-9	.	TRBJ1-3	.	CASSLTWSTIYF	TGTGCCAGCAGCTTAACTTGGAGTACCATATATTTT
TRBV18	TRBD1	TRBJ1-3	few	CASSPGTANSGNTIYF	TGTGCCAGCTCACCCGGGACAGCGAACTCTGGAAACACCATATATTTT
TRBV7-2	TRBD1	TRBJ2-6	.	CASSFTQGFGANVLTF	TGTGCCAGCAGCTTCACACAGGGGTTTGGGGCCAACGTCCTGACTTTC
TRBV2	TRBD1	TRBJ1-1	.	CASSLHRDRQPNTEAFF	TGTGCCAGCAGTCTTCACCGGGACAGACAGCCGAACACTGAAGCTTTCTTT
TRBV5-1	.	TRBJ2-5	.	CASSLDTGQETQYF	TGCGCCAGCAGCTTGGATACAGGGCAGGAGACCCAGTACTTC
TRBV24-1	TRBD2	TRBJ2-2	.	CATSDLQGGPNTGELFF	TGTGCCACCAGTGATTTGCAGGGAGGGCCTAACACCGGGGAGCTGTTTTTT
TRBV27	.	TRBJ1-5	.	CASRPTGKRNQPQHF	TGTGCCAGCAGACCCACGGGGAAAAGGAATCAGCCCCAGCATTTT
TRBV11-2	TRBD1	TRBJ1-4	.	CASSLGQVAGNEKLFF	TGTGCCAGCAGCCTCGGACAGGTCGCCGGGAATGAAAAACTGTTTTTT